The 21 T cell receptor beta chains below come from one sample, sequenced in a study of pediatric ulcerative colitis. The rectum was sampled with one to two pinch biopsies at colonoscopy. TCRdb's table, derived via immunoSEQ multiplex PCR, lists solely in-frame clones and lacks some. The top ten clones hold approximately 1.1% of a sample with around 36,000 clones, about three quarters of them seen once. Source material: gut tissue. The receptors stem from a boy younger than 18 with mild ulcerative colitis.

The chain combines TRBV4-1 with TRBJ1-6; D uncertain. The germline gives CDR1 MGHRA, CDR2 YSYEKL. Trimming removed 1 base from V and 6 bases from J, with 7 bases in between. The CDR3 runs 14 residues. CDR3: CASSQGYRNSPLHF. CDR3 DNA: TGCGCCAGCAGCCAAGGGTATCGTAATTCACCCCTCCACTTT.

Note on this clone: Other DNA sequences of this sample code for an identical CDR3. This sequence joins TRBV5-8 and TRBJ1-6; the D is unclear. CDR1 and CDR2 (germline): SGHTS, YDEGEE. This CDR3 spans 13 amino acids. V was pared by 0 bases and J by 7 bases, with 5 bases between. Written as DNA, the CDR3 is TGTGCCAGCAGCTTGGTCCTGAATTCACCCCTCCACTTT. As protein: CASSLVLNSPLHF. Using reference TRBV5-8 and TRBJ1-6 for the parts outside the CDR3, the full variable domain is EAGVTQSPTHLIKTRGQQATLRCSPISGHTSVYWYQQALGLGLQFLLWYDEGEERNRGNFPPRFSGRQFPNYSSELNVNALELEDSALYLCASSLVLNSPLHFGNGTRLTVT.

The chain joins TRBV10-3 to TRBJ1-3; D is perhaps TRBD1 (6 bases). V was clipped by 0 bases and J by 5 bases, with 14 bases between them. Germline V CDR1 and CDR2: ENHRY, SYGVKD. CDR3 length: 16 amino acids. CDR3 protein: CAISESQQRGRNTIYF. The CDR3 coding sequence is TGTGCCATCAGTGAGTCGCAACAGAGGGGGAGAAACACCATATATTTT.

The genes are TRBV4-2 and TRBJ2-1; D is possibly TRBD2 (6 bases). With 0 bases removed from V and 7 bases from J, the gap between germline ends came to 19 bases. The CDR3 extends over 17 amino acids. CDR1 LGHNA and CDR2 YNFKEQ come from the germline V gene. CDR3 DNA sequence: TGTGCCAGCAGCCAAGATACGGGGGAGGCGGGCTCGAATGAGCAGTTCTTC. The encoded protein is CASSQDTGEAGSNEQFF.

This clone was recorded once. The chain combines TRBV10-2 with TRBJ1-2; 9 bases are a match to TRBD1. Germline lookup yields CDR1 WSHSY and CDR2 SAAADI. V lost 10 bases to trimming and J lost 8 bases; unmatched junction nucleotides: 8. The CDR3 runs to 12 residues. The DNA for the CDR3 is TGCGCCACCGCCGGGACAGGGAGCGGCTACACCTTC. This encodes CATAGTGSGYTF.

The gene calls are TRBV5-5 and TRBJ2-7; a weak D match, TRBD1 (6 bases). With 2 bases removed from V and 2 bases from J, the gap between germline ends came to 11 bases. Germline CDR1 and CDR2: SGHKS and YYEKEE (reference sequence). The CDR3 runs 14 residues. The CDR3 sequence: CASSFPGATYEQYF. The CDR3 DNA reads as TGTGCCAGCAGCTTCCCAGGGGCGACCTACGAGCAGTACTTC.

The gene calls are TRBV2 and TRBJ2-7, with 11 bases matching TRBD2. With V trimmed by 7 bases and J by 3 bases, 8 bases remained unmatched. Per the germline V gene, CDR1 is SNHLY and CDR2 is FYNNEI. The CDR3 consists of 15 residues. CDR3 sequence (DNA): TGTGCCAGCACCGGGACTAGCGGTAACCTCTACGAGCAGTACTTC. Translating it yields CASTGTSGNLYEQYF.

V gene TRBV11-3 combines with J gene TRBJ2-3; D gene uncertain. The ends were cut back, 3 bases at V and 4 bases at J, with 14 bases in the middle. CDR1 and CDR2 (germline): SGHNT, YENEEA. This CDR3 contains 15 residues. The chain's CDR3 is CASSFTLNPSDTQYF. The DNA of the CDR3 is TGTGCCAGCAGCTTTACGTTAAACCCATCAGATACGCAGTATTTT.

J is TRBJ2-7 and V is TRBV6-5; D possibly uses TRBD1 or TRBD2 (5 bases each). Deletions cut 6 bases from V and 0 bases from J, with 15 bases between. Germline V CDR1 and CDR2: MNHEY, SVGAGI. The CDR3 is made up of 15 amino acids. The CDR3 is CASSPSAGSSYEQYF. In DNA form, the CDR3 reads TGTGCCAGCAGCCCCTCGGCAGGGAGCTCCTACGAGCAGTACTTC.

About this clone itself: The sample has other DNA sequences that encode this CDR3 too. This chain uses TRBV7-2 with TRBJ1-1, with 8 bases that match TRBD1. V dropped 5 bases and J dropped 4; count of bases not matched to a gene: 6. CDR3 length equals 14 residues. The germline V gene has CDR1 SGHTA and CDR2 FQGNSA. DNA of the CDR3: TGTGCCAGCAGCCCACAGGGGGGCATCACTGAAGCTTTCTTT. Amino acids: CASSPQGGITEAFF.

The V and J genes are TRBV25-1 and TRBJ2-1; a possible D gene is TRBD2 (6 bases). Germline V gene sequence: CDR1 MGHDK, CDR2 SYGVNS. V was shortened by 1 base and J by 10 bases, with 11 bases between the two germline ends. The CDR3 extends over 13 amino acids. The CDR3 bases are TGTGCCAGCAGTGAATTCGGGGGAAGGGAGCAGTTCTTC. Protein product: CASSEFGGREQFF.

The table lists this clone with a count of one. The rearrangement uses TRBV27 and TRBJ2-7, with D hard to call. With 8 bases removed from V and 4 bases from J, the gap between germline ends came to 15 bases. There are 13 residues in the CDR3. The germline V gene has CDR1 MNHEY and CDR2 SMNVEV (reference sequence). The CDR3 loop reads CASRRNGQYEQYF. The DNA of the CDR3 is TGTGCCAGCCGCAGGAATGGGCAGTACGAGCAGTACTTC.

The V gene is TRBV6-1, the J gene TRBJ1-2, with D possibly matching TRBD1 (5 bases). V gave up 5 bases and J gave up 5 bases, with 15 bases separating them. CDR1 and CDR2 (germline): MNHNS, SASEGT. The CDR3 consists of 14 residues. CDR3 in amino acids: CASSTRGPRYGYTF. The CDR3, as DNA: TGTGCCAGCAGTACGCGGGGACCTCGATATGGCTACACCTTC.

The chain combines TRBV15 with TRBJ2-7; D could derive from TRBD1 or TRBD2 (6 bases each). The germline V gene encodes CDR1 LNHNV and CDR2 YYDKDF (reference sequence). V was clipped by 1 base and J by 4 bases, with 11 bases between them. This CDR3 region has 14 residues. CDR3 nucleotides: TGTGCCACCAGCAGAGCGGGGGCGCGGTACGAGCAGTACTTC. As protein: CATSRAGARYEQYF.

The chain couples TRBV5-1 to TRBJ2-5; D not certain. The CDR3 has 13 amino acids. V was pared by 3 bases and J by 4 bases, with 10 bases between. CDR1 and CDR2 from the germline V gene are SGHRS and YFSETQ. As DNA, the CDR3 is TGCGCCAGCAGCTACAGTGAATCAGAGACCCAGTACTTC. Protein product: CASSYSESETQYF.

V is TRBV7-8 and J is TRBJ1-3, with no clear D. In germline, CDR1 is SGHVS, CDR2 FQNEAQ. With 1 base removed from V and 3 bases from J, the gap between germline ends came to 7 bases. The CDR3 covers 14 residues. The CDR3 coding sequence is TGTGCCAGCAGCTTAGGGACTCATGGAAACACCATATATTTT. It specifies CASSLGTHGNTIYF.

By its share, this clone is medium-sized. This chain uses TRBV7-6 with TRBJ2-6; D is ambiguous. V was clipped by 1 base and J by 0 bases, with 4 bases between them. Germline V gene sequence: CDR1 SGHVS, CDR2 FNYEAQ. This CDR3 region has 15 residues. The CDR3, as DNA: TGTGCCAGCAGCTTAGGGAGCTCTGGGGCCAACGTCCTGACTTTC. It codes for CASSLGSSGANVLTF.

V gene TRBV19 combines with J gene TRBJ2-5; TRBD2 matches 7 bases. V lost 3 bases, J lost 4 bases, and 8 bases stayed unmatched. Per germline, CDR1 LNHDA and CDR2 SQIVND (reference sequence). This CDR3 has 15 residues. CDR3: CASSIGTNPGETQYF. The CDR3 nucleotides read TGTGCCAGTAGTATTGGGACTAATCCGGGAGAGACCCAGTACTTC.

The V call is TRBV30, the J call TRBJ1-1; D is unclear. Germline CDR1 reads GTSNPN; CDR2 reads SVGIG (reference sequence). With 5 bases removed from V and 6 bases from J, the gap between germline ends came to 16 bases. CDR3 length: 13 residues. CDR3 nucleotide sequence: TGTGCCTGGGGATCTGGGAACAACGCTGAAGCTTTCTTT. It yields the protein CAWGSGNNAEAFF.

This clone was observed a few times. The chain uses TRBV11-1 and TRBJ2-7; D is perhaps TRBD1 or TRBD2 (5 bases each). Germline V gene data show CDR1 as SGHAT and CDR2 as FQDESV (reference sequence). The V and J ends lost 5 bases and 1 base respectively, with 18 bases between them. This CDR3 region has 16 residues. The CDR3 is CASSPLRGTVSYEQYF. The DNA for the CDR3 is TGTGCCAGCAGCCCGCTACGAGGGACGGTTTCCTACGAGCAGTACTTC.

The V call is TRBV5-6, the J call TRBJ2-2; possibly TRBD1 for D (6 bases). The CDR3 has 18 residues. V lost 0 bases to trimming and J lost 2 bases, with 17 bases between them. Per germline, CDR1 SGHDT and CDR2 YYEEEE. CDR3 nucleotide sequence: TGTGCCAGCAGCTTGGTGGGGGCGGCAGGGTTAAACACCGGGGAGCTGTTTTTT. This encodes CASSLVGAAGLNTGELFF.